This TCR beta chain was sequenced during a study of control samples from healthy donors and cancer patients. The method was immunoSEQ multiplex PCR; TCRdb's version includes in-frame clones alone and lacks a portion of them. The data show about 130,000 clones, with roughly 92% seen just once and 5.5% to 7% held by the top ten. Per the germline V gene, CDR1 is SGDLS and CDR2 is YYNGEE. Trimming shortened V by 0 bases and J by 1 base, and 10 bases separated the two germline ends. This CDR3 has 15 amino acids. The receptor comes from a young man in good health. Sequencing used blood. The chain joins TRBV9 to TRBJ2-5; D not certain. The CDR3 region has the DNA TGTGCCAGCAGCGTAGGGGATAACCCCCAAGAGACCCAGTACTTC. Its translation: CASSVGDNPQETQYF.